The 18 T cell receptor beta chains below come from one sample, sequenced in a study of T cells in Graves' hyperthyroidism and ophthalmopathy (dated by TCRdb to about 2019). The library was generated by multiplex PCR. Instrument on record: Illumina HiSeq 2000. Amplification of TCR beta CDR3 regions was carried out from RNA transcripts. A first-round RT-PCR of the TCR CDR3 used the HTBI primer set with the Qiagen OneStep RT-PCR kit. TCRdb reprocessing: public reads trimmed at Q25 with fastp, clones called with MiXCR, in-frame beta chains kept. CDR3 protein sequences are deduplicated, and each keeps its most common genes and DNA. The sample table shows hundreds of thousands of distinct CDR3 sequences, and roughly 15% are seen once. The ten largest clones take up around an eighth of the sample. The sequenced sample consisted of blood. All receptors derive from a woman aged 50 to 60 with Graves' ophthalmopathy.

This clonotype was counted between two and nine times. The genes are TRBV7-2 and TRBJ2-7; possibly TRBD1 for D (5 bases). V dropped 2 bases and J dropped 5 bases, with 10 bases sitting between them. The CDR3 runs 13 residues. From germline, CDR1 is SGHTA and CDR2 FQGNSA. The CDR3 coding sequence is TGTGCCAGCAGCTTATTAGGGGAAAACGAGCAGTACTTC. Protein product: CASSLLGENEQYF.

This clonotype was found many times. Compared with germline, one end of the junction differs, possibly owing to a read error. This chain joins TRBV20-1 and TRBJ1-1; D possibly corresponds to TRBD1 (6 bases). The CDR3 has 10 amino acids. Germline V gene data show CDR1 as DFQATT and CDR2 as SNEGSKA (reference sequence). This chain's CDR3 is CGGGGPEAFF. CDR3 nucleotides: TGTGGAGGGGGGGGTCCTGAAGCTTTCTTT.

This clonotype was picked up many times. V is TRBV7-2 and J is TRBJ2-1; possible D gene TRBD2, 5 bases. The V end was cut by 5 bases, the J end by 3 bases, with 20 bases between. Per germline, CDR1 SGHTA and CDR2 FQGNSA. The CDR3 consists of 17 residues. CDR3 residues: CASSPARRSGIYNEQFF. The CDR3 nucleotides read TGTGCCAGCAGCCCCGCGCGGAGATCCGGGATCTACAATGAGCAGTTCTTC.

The chain has TRBV12-3 or TRBV12-4 and TRBJ2-5, with unresolved D. V lost 3 bases to trimming and J lost 5 bases, with 7 bases between them. This CDR3 is built from 12 residues. The CDR3, as DNA: TGTGCCAGCAGTTTGATTTCTGAGACCCAGTACTTC. This encodes CASSLISETQYF.

This chain links TRBV7-2 with TRBJ2-1; TRBD2 is a possible D gene (6 bases). The CDR3 has 16 residues. Germline assignment: CDR1 SGHTA and CDR2 FQGNSA. The V gene lost 5 bases and the J gene lost 6 bases, with 20 bases spanning the gap. The CDR3 reads CASSPPGLPRGNEQFF. CDR3 in DNA: TGTGCCAGCAGCCCCCCGGGACTCCCCCGGGGCAATGAGCAGTTCTTC.

At least ten counts were recorded for this clonotype. The V and J genes are TRBV29-1 and TRBJ1-1; no definite D call. V dropped 0 bases and J dropped 1 base, with 12 bases sitting between them. The CDR3 sequence is 15 residues long. CDR1 SQVTM and CDR2 ANQGSEA come from the germline V gene. The CDR3 DNA reads as TGCAGCGTTGAAGATCTTGTCAGACAGAACACTGAAGCTTTCTTT. Amino acid sequence: CSVEDLVRQNTEAFF.

In its sample, this clonotype was seen a few times. The chain recombines TRBV7-3 with TRBJ2-1, with unresolved D. V lost 3 bases, J lost 3 bases, and 12 bases lay in between. Germline CDR1 is SGHTA and CDR2 is FQGTGA. There are 15 residues in the CDR3. The CDR3 coding sequence is TGTGCCAGCAGCTTCGGAACCCCAAACTACAATGAGCAGTTCTTC. It translates to CASSFGTPNYNEQFF.

The chain has TRBV19 and TRBJ1-1, with D maybe TRBD1 (6 bases). This CDR3 is built from 11 residues. Per the germline V gene, CDR1 is LNHDA and CDR2 is SQIVND (reference sequence). V was cut by 8 bases and J by 4 bases, with 8 bases left in between. The CDR3 reads CASAGVTEAFF. As DNA, the CDR3 is TGTGCCAGTGCAGGGGTCACTGAAGCTTTCTTT.

Many counts were recorded for this clonotype. The chain has TRBV7-2 and TRBJ2-7, with 12 bases aligning to TRBD2. The CDR3 has 15 residues. The trim removed 5 bases at V and 5 bases at J, leaving 7 bases unmatched. The germline CDR1 and CDR2 sequences are SGHTA and FQGNSA. CDR3 loop: CASSLPTSGRNEQYF. CDR3 in DNA: TGTGCCAGCAGCCTCCCAACTAGCGGGAGGAACGAGCAGTACTTC.

This clonotype was counted a few times. The chain recombines TRBV19 with TRBJ2-6; the D gene is possibly TRBD1 (5 bases). From germline, CDR1 is LNHDA and CDR2 SQIVND (reference sequence). The V end was cut by 7 bases, the J end by 3 bases, with 10 bases between. This CDR3 is 14 amino acids long. CDR3: CASNNRIGANVLTF. CDR3 bases: TGTGCCAGTAATAACAGGATTGGGGCCAACGTCCTGACTTTC.

This clonotype was recorded a few times. The V call is TRBV7-2, the J call TRBJ2-1; no clear D gene. Per the germline V gene, CDR1 is SGHTA and CDR2 is FQGNSA. This CDR3 is 14 amino acids long. Trimming pared 8 bases from V and 0 bases from J, leaving 11 bases between. CDR3 coding DNA: TGTGCCAGCGGCCGCGTTAACTCCTACAATGAGCAGTTCTTC. Its protein product is CASGRVNSYNEQFF.

This clonotype occurred many times. The chain has TRBV12-3 or TRBV12-4 and TRBJ2-1; D is unclear. The CDR3 is 14 residues long. Trimming took off 3 bases at V and 2 bases at J, with 8 bases between the two ends. The CDR3 DNA is TGTGCCAGCAGTTTGAGTAACCCCTACAATGAGCAGTTCTTC. Translating gives CASSLSNPYNEQFF.

This clonotype was picked up a small number of times. The chain links TRBV5-1 to TRBJ2-3; 10 bases line up with TRBD2. Unmatched junction bases numbered 7, after V lost 4 bases and J lost 2 bases. Germline CDR1 is SGHRS and CDR2 is YFSETQ. The CDR3 contains 16 residues. This CDR3 reads CASSLKAGGLTDTQYF. CDR3 bases: TGCGCCAGCAGCCTAAAAGCGGGAGGGCTCACAGATACGCAGTATTTT.

This clonotype was seen at least ten times. The chain uses TRBV6-2 or TRBV6-3 and TRBJ2-7; 8 nucleotides agree with TRBD2. This CDR3 has 19 residues. V was pared by 2 bases and J by 7 bases, with 22 bases of the junction left unmatched. Germline values: CDR1 MNHEY, CDR2 SVGEGT. The CDR3 loop is CASSYPTSKGSGSDGEQYF. The CDR3 DNA reads as TGTGCCAGCAGTTACCCAACCTCGAAGGGCAGCGGGAGTGACGGGGAGCAGTACTTC.

This clonotype was counted a few times. A read error may account for a junction end that differs from germline. The gene calls are TRBV7-2 and TRBJ2-5; weak D call: TRBD2 (5 bases). CDR3 length equals 15 residues. CDR1 is SGHTA and CDR2 is FQGNSA in the germline V gene. In nucleotides, the CDR3 is TGTGTCAGCAGCTTAGGCGGGTTGGTCCAAGAGACCCAGTACTTC. Translating gives CVSSLGGLVQETQYF.

This clonotype was observed a few times. V gene TRBV3-1 combines with J gene TRBJ2-1, with a weak D call TRBD2 (6 bases). The CDR3 runs 14 residues. V lost 6 bases and J lost 6, with 15 bases in between. CDR1 is LGHDT and CDR2 is YNNKEL in the germline V gene (reference sequence). This chain's CDR3 is CASSEGGRINEQFF. The DNA of the CDR3 is TGTGCCAGCAGTGAGGGAGGAAGGATCAATGAGCAGTTCTTC.

This clonotype was seen ten or more times. This chain joins TRBV5-1 and TRBJ2-3; 9 bases match TRBD1. Germline lookup yields CDR1 SGHRS and CDR2 YFSETQ. The V and J ends lost 6 bases and 0 bases, in that order; junction bases with no gene match: 5. The CDR3 extends over 15 amino acids. The CDR3 protein is CASTQTGGSTDTQYF. DNA of the CDR3: TGCGCCAGCACCCAGACAGGGGGAAGCACAGATACGCAGTATTTT.

This clonotype was detected many times. The chain uses TRBV2 and TRBJ1-1; 12 bases map to TRBD1. The CDR3 contains 15 residues. V shed 6 bases and J 4 bases; nucleotides not matched to a gene: 6. The germline CDR1 and CDR2 sequences are SNHLY and FYNNEI. CDR3 nucleotide sequence: TGTGCCAGCAGGGGGACAGGGGGCGCGGGCACTGAAGCTTTCTTT. Translation gives CASRGTGGAGTEAFF.